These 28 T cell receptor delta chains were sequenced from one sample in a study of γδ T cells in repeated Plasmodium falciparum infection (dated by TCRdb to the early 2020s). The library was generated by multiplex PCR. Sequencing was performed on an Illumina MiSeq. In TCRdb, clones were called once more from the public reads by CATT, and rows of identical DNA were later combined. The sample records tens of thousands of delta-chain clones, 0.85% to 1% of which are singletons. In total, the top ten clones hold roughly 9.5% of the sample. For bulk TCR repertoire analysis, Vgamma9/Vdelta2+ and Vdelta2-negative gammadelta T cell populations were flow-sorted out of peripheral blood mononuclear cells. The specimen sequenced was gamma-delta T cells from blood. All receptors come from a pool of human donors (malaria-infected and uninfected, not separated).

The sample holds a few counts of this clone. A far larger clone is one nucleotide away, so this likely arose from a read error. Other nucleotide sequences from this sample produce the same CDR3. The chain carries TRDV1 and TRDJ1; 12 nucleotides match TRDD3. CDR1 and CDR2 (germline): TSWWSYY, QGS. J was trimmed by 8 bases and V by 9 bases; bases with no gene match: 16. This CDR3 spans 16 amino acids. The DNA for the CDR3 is TGTGCTCTCCGAACGACCTTACTGGGGGATACAGGAAAACTCATCTTT. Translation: CALRTTLLGDTGKLIF.

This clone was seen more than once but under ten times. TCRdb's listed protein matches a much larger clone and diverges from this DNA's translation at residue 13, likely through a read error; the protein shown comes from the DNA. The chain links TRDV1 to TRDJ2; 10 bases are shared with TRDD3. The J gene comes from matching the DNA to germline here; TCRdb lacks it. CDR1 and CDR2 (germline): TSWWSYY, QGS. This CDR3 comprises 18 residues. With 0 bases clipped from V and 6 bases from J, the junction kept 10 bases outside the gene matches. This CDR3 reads CALGELQLGDILAAQLFF. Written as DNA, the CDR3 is TGTGCTCTTGGGGAACTCCAGCTGGGGGATATCCTGGCAGCACAACTCTTCTTT.

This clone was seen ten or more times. CDR3 sequence: CALGDHLPTRSLLGDVADKLIF. DNA of the CDR3: TGTGCTCTTGGGGACCACCTTCCTACACGATCATTACTGGGGGATGTCGCCGATAAACTCATCTTT. This rearrangement joins TRDV1 to TRDJ1, with a weak D call TRDD3 (10 bases). Per germline, CDR1 TSWWSYY and CDR2 QGS. Trimming took off 3 bases at V and 3 bases at J, with 35 bases between the two ends. The CDR3 consists of 22 residues.

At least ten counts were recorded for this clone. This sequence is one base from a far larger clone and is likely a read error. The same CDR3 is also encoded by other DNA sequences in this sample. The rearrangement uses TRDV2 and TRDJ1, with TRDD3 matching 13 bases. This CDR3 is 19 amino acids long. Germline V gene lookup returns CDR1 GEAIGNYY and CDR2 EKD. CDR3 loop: CACDPVLGDTPLYTDKLIF. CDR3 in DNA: TGTGCCTGTGACCCTGTACTGGGGGATACGCCTTTGTACACCGATAAGCTCATCTTT.

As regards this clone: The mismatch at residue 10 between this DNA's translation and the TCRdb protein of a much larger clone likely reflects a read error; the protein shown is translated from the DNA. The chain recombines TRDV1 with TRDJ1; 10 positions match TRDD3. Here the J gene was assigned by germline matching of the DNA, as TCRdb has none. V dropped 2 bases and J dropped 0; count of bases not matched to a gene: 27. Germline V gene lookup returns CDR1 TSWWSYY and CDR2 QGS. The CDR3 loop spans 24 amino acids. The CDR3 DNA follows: TGTGCTCTTGGGGAATCCCCAACCTCCTTGATGTACTGGGGGATCACCCCTCACACCGATAAACTCATCTTT. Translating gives CALGESPTSLMYWGITPHTDKLIF.

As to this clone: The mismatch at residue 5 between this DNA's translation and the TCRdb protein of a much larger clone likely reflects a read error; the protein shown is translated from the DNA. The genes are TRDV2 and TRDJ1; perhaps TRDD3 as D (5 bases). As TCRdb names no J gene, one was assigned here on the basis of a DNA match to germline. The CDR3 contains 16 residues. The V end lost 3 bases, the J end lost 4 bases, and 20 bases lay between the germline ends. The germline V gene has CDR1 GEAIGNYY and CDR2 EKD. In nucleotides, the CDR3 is TGTGCCTGTGACGCCGGGGTACGGGGGTGTGTCGATAAACTCATCTTT. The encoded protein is CACDAGVRGCVDKLIF.

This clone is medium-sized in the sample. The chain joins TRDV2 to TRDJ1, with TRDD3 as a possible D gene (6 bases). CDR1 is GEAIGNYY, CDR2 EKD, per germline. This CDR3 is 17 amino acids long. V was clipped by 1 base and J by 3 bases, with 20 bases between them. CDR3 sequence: CACDTGSGGPTADKLIF. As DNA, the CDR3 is TGTGCCTGTGACACGGGGTCCGGGGGACCTACGGCCGATAAACTCATCTTT.

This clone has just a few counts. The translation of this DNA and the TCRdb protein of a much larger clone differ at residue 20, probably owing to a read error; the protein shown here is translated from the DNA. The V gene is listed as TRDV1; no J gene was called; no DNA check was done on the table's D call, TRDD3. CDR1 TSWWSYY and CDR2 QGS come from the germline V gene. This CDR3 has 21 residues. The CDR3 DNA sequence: TGTGCTCTTGGGGAACTAAAAGGCCTCTGGGGGATCCCCCTGTACACCGATAAACTCACCTTT. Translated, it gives CALGELKGLWGIPLYTDKLTF.

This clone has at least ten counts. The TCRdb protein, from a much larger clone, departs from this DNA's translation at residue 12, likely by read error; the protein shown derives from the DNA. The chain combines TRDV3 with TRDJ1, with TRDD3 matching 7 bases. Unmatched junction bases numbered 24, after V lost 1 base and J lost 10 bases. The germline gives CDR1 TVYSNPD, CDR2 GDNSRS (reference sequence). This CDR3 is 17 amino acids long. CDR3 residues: CAFIKLPLQTLAGGLIF. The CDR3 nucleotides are TGTGCCTTTATAAAACTCCCCTTACAAACCCTTGCTGGGGGACTCATCTTT.

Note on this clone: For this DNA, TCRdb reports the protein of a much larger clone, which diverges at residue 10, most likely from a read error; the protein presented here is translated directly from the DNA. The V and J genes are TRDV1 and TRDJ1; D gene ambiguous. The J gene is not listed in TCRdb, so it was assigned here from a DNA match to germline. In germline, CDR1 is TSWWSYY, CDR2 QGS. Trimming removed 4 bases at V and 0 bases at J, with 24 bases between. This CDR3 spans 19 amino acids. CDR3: CALGGRLKKPLRYTDKLIF. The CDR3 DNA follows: TGTGCTCTTGGGGGAAGACTTAAAAAGCCCCTCCGGTACACCGATAAACTCATCTTT.

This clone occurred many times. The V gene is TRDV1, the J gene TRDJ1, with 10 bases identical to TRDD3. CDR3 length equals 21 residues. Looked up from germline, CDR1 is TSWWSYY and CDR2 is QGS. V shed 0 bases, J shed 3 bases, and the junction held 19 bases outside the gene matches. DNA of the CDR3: TGTGCTCTTGGGGAACTCGCAGTTAAGCGGTACTGGGGGATGTTCCCCGATAAACTCATCTTT. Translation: CALGELAVKRYWGMFPDKLIF.

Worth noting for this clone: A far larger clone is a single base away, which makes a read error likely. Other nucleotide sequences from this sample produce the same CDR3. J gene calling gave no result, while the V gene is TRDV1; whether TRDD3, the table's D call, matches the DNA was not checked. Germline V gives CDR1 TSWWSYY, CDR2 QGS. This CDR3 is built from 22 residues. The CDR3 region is CALGVVVDTPRLYWGYTDKLIF. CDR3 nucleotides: TGTGCTCTTGGGGTGGTGGTCGATACCCCGCGGTTATACTGGGGTTATACCGATAAGCTCATCTTT.

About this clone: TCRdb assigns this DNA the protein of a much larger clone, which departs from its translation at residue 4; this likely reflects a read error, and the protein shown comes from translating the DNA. In DNA form, the CDR3 reads TGTGCCTCCGGCCGGGGGGACCACACCGATAAACTCATCTTT. Translated: CASGRGDHTDKLIF. This chain joins TRDV2 and TRDJ1; D might be TRDD3 (6 bases). No J segment appears in TCRdb, so it was assigned here by matching the sequence to germline. CDR1 and CDR2 (germline): GEAIGNYY, EKD. CDR3 length: 14 amino acids. Trimming shortened V by 8 bases and J by 0 bases, and 15 bases separated the two germline ends.

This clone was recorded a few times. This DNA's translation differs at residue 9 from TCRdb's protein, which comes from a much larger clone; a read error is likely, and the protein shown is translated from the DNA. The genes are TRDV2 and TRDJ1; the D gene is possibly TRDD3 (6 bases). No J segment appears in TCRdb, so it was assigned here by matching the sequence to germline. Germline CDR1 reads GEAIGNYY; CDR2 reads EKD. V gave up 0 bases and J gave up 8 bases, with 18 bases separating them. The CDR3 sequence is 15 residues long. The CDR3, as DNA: TGTGCCTGTGACACCGATACGGGGGAGACGCGAAAACTCATCTTT. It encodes CACDTDTGETRKLIF.

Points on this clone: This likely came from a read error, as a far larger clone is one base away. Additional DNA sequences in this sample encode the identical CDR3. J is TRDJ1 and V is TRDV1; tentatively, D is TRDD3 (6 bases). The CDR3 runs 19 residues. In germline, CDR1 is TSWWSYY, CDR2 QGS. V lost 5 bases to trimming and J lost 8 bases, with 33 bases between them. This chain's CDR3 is CALGKRTYSMLGDTLKLIF. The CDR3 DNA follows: TGTGCTCTTGGGAAAAGAACCTACTCGATGTTGGGTGATACGCTGAAACTCATCTTT.

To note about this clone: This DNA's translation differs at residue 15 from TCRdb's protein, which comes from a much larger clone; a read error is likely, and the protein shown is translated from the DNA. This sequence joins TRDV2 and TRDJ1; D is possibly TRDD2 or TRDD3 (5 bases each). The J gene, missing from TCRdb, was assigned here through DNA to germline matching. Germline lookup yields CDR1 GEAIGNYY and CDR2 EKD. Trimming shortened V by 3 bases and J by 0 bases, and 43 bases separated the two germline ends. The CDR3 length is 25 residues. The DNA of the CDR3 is TGTGCCTGTGACTACTTTCGATATACGCGGTCCCCAGAGGTCCAGCCCCTTCAGTACACCGATAAACTCATCTTT. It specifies CACDYFRYTRSPEVQPLQYTDKLIF.

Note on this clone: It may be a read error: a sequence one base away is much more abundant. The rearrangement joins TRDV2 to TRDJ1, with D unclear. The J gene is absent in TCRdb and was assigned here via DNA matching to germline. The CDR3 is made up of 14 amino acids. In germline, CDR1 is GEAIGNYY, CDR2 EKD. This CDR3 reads CACGTVPTADKLIF. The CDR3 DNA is TGTGCCTGTGGCACCGTACCCACAGCCGATAAACTCATCTTT.

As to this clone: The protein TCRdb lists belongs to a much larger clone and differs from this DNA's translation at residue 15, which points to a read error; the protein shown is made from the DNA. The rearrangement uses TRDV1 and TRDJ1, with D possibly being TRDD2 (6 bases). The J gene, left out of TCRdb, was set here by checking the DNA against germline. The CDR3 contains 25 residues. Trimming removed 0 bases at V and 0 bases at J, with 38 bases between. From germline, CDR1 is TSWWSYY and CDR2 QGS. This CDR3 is CALGELYPTFYPPGGTPKYTDKLIF. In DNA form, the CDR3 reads TGTGCTCTTGGGGAACTCTATCCTACGTTTTACCCCCCGGGGGGTACTCCAAAATACACCGATAAACTCATCTTT.

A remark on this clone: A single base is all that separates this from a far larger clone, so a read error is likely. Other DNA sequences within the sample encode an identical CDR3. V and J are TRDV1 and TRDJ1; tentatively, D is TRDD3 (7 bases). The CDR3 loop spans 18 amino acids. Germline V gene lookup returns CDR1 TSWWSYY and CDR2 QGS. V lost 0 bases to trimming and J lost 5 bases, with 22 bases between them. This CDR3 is CALGELILRLGGTDKLIF. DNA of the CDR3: TGTGCTCTTGGGGAACTAATCCTACGTCTGGGGGGGACTGATAAACTCATCTTT.

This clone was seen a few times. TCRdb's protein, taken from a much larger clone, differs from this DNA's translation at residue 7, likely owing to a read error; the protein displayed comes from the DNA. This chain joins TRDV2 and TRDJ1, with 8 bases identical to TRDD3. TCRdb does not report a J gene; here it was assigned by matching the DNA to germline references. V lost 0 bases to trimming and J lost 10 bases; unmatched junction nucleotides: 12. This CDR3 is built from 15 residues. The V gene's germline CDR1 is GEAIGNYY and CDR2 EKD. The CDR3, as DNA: TGTGCCTGTGACACCACTAGGGGATACCCACATGCACTCATCTTT. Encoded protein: CACDTTRGYPHALIF.

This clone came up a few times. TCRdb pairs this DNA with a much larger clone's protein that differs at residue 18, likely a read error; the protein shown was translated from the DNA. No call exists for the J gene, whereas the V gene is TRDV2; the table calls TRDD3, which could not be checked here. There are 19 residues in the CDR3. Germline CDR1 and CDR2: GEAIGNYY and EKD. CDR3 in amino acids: CACDTVAFSGGYHTDKLTF. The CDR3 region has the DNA TGTGCCTGTGACACCGTCGCCTTTTCTGGGGGGTACCACACCGATAAACTCACCTTT.

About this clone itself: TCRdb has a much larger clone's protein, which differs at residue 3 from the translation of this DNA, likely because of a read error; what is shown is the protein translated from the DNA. The CDR3 DNA follows: TGTGCTCCTGGGGAACAACCTGTACTAACTTTCCTACACGTACTGGTTGATTGGTACACCGATAAACTCATCTTT. Protein: CAPGEQPVLTFLHVLVDWYTDKLIF. J is TRDJ1 and V is TRDV1; D possibly corresponds to TRDD2 (7 bases). Here the J gene was assigned by germline matching of the DNA, as TCRdb has none. CDR1 and CDR2 from the germline V gene are TSWWSYY and QGS. The length of the CDR3 is 25 residues.

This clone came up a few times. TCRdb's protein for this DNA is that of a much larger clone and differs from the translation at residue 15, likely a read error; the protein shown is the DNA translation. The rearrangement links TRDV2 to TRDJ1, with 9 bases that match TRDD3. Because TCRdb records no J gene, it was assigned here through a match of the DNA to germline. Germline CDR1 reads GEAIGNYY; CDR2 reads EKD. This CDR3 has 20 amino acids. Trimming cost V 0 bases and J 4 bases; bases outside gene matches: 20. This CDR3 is CACDTVHPTGDTPPIDKLIF. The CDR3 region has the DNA TGTGCCTGTGACACCGTTCACCCCACTGGGGATACGCCCCCGATCGATAAACTCATCTTT.

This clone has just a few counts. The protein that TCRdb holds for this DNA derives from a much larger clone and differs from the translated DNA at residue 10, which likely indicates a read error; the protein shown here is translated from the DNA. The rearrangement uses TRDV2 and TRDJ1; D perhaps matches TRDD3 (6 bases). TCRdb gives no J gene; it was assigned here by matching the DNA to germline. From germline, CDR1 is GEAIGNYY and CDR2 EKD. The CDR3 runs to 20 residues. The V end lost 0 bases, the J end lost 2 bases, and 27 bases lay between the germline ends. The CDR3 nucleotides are TGTGCCTGTGACACCAACCTACAAGGATACCAAGGGGATCGGACCGATAAACTCATCTTT. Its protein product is CACDTNLQGYQGDRTDKLIF.

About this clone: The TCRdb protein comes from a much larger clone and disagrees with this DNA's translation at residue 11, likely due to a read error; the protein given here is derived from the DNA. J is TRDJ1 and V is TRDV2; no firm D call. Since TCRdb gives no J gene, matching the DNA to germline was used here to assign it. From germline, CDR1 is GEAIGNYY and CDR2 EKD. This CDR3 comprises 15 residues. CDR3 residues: CACDTPRGYTGKLIF. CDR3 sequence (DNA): TGTGCCTGTGACACCCCCCGGGGTTACACCGGTAAACTCATCTTT.

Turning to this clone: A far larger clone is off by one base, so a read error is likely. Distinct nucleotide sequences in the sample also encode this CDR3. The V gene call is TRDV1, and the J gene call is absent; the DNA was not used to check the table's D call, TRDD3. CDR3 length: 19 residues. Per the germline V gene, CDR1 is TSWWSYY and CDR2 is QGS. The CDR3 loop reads CALGEPGFLRSIDTDKLIF. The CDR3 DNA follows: TGTGCTCTTGGGGAACCGGGGTTCCTACGGTCTATAGACACCGATAAACTCATCTTC.

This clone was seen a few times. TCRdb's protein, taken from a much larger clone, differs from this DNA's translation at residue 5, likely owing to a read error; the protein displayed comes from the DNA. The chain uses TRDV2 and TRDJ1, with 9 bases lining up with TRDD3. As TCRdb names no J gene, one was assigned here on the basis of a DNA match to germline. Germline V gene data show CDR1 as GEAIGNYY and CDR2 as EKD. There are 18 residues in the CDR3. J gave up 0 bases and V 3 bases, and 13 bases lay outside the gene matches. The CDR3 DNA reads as TGTGCCTGTGACCCCCTACAGGACTGGGGGAACAACACCGATAAACTCATCTTT. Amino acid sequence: CACDPLQDWGNNTDKLIF.

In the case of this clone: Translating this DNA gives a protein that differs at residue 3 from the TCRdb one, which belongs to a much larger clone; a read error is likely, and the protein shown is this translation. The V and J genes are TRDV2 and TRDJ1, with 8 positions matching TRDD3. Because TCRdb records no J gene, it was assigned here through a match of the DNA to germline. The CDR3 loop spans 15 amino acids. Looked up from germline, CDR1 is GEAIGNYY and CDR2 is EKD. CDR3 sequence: CARDTDGGYTDKLIF. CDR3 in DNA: TGTGCCCGTGACACCGACGGGGGATATACCGATAAACTCATCTTT.